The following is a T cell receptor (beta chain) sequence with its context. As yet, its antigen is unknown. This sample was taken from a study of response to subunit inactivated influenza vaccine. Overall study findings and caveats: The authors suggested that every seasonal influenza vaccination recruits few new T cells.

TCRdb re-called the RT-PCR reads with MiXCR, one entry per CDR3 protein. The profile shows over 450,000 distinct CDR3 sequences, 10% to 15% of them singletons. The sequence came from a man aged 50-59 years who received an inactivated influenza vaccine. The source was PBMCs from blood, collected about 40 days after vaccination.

CDR3 sequence reads: CAFCLDGISSGRYNEQFF. The CDR3 nucleotides read TGTGCCTTCTGTTTAGATGGTATTTCTAGCGGAAGGTACAATGAGCAGTTCTTC. The V call is TRBV3-1, the J call TRBJ2-1, with 7 nucleotides matching TRBD2. In germline, CDR1 is LGHDT, CDR2 YNNKEL (reference sequence). V lost 11 bases, J lost 4 bases, and 23 bases stayed unmatched. This CDR3 is built from 18 residues.